These 18 T cell receptor beta chains were sequenced from one sample in a study of blood T cells in healthy people across ages. With a J-beta primer mix and a sample-barcoded 5' primer, a second PCR ran about 7 to 11 cycles. TCRdb fed the 5' RACE reads into MiXCR, producing one record per CDR3 protein. This table holds approximately 900,000 distinct CDR3 sequences, 40% to 60% found once. Sequencing used blood. These TCRs come from a young man in good health.

This clonotype was counted a few times. The chain combines TRBV4-1 with TRBJ2-7; TRBD2 aligns across 8 bases. The CDR3 sequence is 15 residues long. Germline V gene lookup returns CDR1 MGHRA and CDR2 YSYEKL. Losses at the gene ends were 3 bases for V and 3 bases for J; bases not matched to a gene: 7. The CDR3 sequence: CASSHLRGGNYEQYF. CDR3 DNA: TGCGCCAGCAGCCACCTTCGGGGGGGGAACTACGAGCAGTACTTC.

The chain uses TRBV12-3 or TRBV12-4 and TRBJ2-6, with D possibly being TRBD1 (6 bases). Trimming shortened V by 1 base and J by 1 base, and 17 bases separated the two germline ends. There are 19 residues in the CDR3. The CDR3 loop is CASSLGWTARRSGANVLTF. CDR3 nucleotides: TGTGCCAGCAGTTTAGGTTGGACAGCCCGAAGGTCTGGGGCCAACGTCCTGACTTTC.

The CDR3 DNA follows: TGTGCCAGCAGTGCAGGGACAGGGGGCGGGGACAATGAGCAGTTCTTC. Its protein product is CASSAGTGGGDNEQFF. This chain connects TRBV12-3 or TRBV12-4 to TRBJ2-1; TRBD1 aligns across 12 bases. Germline trimming cut 5 bases from V and 5 bases from J; bases unmatched to any gene: 7. CDR3 size: 16 residues.

A note on this clonotype: A much larger clone lies a single base off, so this may be a read error. This rearrangement joins TRBV5-1 to TRBJ2-5, with 8 bases identical to TRBD2. The CDR3 sequence is 15 residues long. The V gene's germline CDR1 is SGHRS and CDR2 YFSETQ. Trimming cost V 0 bases and J 11 bases; bases outside gene matches: 12. CDR3 residues: CASSLGGGPGNEQYF. The CDR3 nucleotides read TGCGCCAGCAGCTTGGGCGGGGGGCCGGGCAATGAGCAGTACTTC.

This clonotype has more than one count but fewer than ten. The rearrangement uses TRBV6-1 and TRBJ1-2, with D possibly TRBD1 on 6 matching bases. The germline V and J ends were trimmed by 3 bases and 3 bases, with 17 bases remaining between them. The CDR3 consists of 16 residues. Germline-derived CDR1 and CDR2 are MNHNS and SASEGT. DNA for the CDR3: TGTGCCAGCAGTGACCTTTTACAGGGAGAAGACTATGGCTACACCTTC. Encoded protein: CASSDLLQGEDYGYTF.

The chain couples TRBV5-1 to TRBJ1-2, with 12 nucleotides matching TRBD1. Trimming removed 3 bases from V and 5 bases from J; junction bases left unmatched: 11. The germline V gene has CDR1 SGHRS and CDR2 YFSETQ. The CDR3 is 17 residues long. CDR3 bases: TGCGCCAGCAGCTCCTCCGGGACAGGGGGCCGGACGTATGGCTACACCTTC. Amino acid sequence: CASSSSGTGGRTYGYTF.

This rearrangement joins TRBV7-9 to TRBJ2-4; D gene ambiguous. CDR1 and CDR2 (germline): SEHNR, FQNEAQ (reference sequence). This CDR3 spans 16 amino acids. V was cut by 5 bases and J by 0 bases, with 14 bases left in between. The CDR3, as DNA: TGTGCCAGCAGCCCCGGTATCCCCGAAGCCAAAAACATTCAGTACTTC. This gives the protein CASSPGIPEAKNIQYF.

This clonotype was recorded a few times. The rearrangement joins TRBV10-3 to TRBJ1-5; D unresolved. The CDR3 runs to 13 residues. V lost 0 bases, J lost 3 bases, and 3 bases lay in between. Germline lookup yields CDR1 ENHRY and CDR2 SYGVKD. Here the CDR3 DNA reads TGTGCCATCAGTGAGTCACCCAATCAGCCCCAGCATTTT. Protein: CAISESPNQPQHF.

The chain carries TRBV19 and TRBJ2-2, with 14 bases matching TRBD2. CDR3 length equals 16 residues. Per germline, CDR1 LNHDA and CDR2 SQIVND (reference sequence). Trimming at V came to 5 bases and at J to 7 bases, leaving 6 bases not matched to a gene. CDR3 loop: CASSRTSGGFGGELFF. The DNA of the CDR3 is TGTGCCAGTAGTCGGACTAGCGGGGGGTTCGGCGGGGAGCTGTTTTTT.

The V and J genes are TRBV7-2 and TRBJ1-2; D perhaps matches TRBD1 (6 bases). CDR3 length: 14 residues. The germline V and J ends were trimmed by 5 bases and 4 bases, with 14 bases remaining between them. Germline lookup yields CDR1 SGHTA and CDR2 FQGNSA. The CDR3 is CASSPGTSSYGYTF. The DNA of the CDR3 is TGTGCCAGCAGCCCGGGGACATCCAGCTATGGCTACACCTTC.

The gene calls are TRBV11-1 and TRBJ2-1; possibly TRBD2 for D (6 bases). CDR1 is SGHAT, CDR2 FQDESV, per germline (reference sequence). V lost 1 base, J lost 4 bases, and 17 bases lay in between. The CDR3 is 17 residues long. CDR3 region: CASSLGYGGSRYNEQFF. CDR3 sequence (DNA): TGTGCCAGCAGCTTAGGGTACGGGGGATCCAGATACAATGAGCAGTTCTTC.

This clonotype appeared a few times. The V and J genes are TRBV2 and TRBJ2-5; 9 bases are shared with TRBD1. CDR1 is SNHLY and CDR2 is FYNNEI in the germline V gene. V shed 8 bases and J 1 base; nucleotides not matched to a gene: 2. The length of the CDR3 is 13 residues. The CDR3 loop reads CASQQGAQETQYF. The CDR3, as DNA: TGTGCCAGCCAACAGGGGGCCCAAGAGACCCAGTACTTC. The complete variable domain, with remaining parts taken from reference TRBV2 and TRBJ2-5, reads EPEVTQTPSHQVTQMGQEVILRCVPISNHLYFYWYRQILGQKVEFLVSFYNNEISEKSEIFDDQFSVERPDGSNFTLKIRSTKLEDSAMYFCASQQGAQETQYFGPGTRLLVL.

The chain links TRBV4-2 to TRBJ2-3; 11 bases align to TRBD2. The CDR3 consists of 17 residues. Trimming at V came to 4 bases and at J to 2 bases, leaving 8 bases not matched to a gene. CDR1 and CDR2 from the germline V gene are LGHNA and YNFKEQ. CDR3 sequence reads: CASSLWTSGSPTDTQYF. CDR3 in DNA: TGTGCCAGCAGCCTATGGACTAGCGGGTCCCCCACAGATACGCAGTATTTT.

The chain couples TRBV6-2 or TRBV6-3 to TRBJ2-1, with TRBD2 matching over 14 bases. CDR3 length: 16 amino acids. The junction had 7 bases not matched to a gene; V was cut back by 5 bases and J by 7 bases. Germline V gene data show CDR1 as MNHEY and CDR2 as SVGEGT. The DNA for the CDR3 is TGTGCCAGCAGTCGTGGACTAGCGGGGGGCCTAAATGAGCAGTTCTTC. It is translated as CASSRGLAGGLNEQFF.

This chain connects TRBV5-5 to TRBJ2-1; 9 bases fit TRBD1. Germline loops: CDR1 SGHKS, CDR2 YYEKEE (reference sequence). The CDR3 covers 16 residues. Trimming at V came to 0 bases and at J to 5 bases, leaving 6 bases not matched to a gene. The CDR3 sequence is CASSLDDRGGHNEQFF. CDR3 bases: TGTGCCAGCAGCTTGGACGACAGGGGGGGACACAATGAGCAGTTCTTC. Variable domain in full (rest from reference TRBV5-5 and TRBJ2-1): DAGVTQSPTHLIKTRGQQVTLRCSPISGHKSVSWYQQVLGQGPQFIFQYYEKEERGRGNFPDRFSARQFPNYSSELNVNALLLGDSALYLCASSLDDRGGHNEQFFGPGTRLTVL.

This chain joins TRBV19 and TRBJ2-6, with D maybe TRBD2 (7 bases). Between the trimmed V and J ends, which lost 5 bases and 3 bases, there was a span of 17 bases. In germline, CDR1 is LNHDA, CDR2 SQIVND (reference sequence). This CDR3 is built from 17 residues. The CDR3, as DNA: TGTGCCAGTAGTTTGGGGGGGCTGGTAAATGGGGCCAACGTCCTGACTTTC. This gives the protein CASSLGGLVNGANVLTF.

The V and J genes are TRBV29-1 and TRBJ2-1; TRBD2 matches 13 bases. Germline values: CDR1 SQVTM, CDR2 ANQGSEA. This CDR3 contains 15 residues. The junction had 7 bases not matched to a gene; V was cut back by 7 bases and J by 4 bases. The DNA for the CDR3 is TGCAGCGCCGAGGGACTAGCGGGGACATACAATGAGCAGTTCTTC. As protein: CSAEGLAGTYNEQFF.

The rearrangement joins TRBV6-1 to TRBJ2-1, with D maybe TRBD2 (6 bases). TRBJ2-7 explains the end of the DNA better; the J call may be wrong. This CDR3 comprises 12 residues. Germline values: CDR1 MNHNS, CDR2 SASEGT. CDR3 DNA: TGTGCCAGCAGTAGGGACTGGAACGAGCAGTACTTC. Its protein product is CASSRDWNEQYF.